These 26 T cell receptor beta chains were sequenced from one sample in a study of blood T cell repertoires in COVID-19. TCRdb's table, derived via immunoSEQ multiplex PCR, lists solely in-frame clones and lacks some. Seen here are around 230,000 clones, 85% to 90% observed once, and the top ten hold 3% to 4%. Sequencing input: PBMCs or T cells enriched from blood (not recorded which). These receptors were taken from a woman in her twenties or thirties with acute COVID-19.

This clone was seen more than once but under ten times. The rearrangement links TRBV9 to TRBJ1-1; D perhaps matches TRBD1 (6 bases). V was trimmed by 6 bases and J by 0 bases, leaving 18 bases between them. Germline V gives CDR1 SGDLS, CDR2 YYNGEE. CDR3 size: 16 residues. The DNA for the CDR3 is TGTGCCAGCACCCCCCAACGGACAGCTTTGAACACTGAAGCTTTCTTT. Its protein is CASTPQRTALNTEAFF.

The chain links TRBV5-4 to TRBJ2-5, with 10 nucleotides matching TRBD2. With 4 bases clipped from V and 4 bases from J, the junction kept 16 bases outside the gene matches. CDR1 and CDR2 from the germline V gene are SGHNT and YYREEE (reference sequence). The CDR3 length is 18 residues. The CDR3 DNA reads TGTGCCAGCAGCCCCCTAGCGGGGGCCGCCCCGGGCCCAGAGACCCAGTACTTC. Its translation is CASSPLAGAAPGPETQYF.

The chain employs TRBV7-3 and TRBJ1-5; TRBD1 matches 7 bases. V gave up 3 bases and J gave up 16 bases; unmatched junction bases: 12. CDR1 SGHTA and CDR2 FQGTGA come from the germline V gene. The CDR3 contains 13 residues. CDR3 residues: CASSFLDRRGYHF. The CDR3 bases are TGTGCCAGCAGCTTCCTGGACAGGCGGGGTTATCATTTT.

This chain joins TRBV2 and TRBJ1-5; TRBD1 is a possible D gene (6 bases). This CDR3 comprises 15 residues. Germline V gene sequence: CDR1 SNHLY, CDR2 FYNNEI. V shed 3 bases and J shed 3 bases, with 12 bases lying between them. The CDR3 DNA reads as TGTGCCAGCAGTGAGGCCAGGGGCCTCAATCAGCCCCAGCATTTT. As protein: CASSEARGLNQPQHF.

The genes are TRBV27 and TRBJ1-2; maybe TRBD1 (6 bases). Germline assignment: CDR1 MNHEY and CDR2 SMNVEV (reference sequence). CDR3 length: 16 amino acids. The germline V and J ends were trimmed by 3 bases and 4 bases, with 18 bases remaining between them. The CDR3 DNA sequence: TGTGCCAGCAGTTTTAATGGGGCAGGGGTTGGCTATGGCTACACCTTC. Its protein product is CASSFNGAGVGYGYTF.

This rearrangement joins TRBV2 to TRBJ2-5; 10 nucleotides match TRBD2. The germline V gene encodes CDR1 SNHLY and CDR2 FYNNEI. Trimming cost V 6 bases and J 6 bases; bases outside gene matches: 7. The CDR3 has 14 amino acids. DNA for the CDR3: TGTGCCAGCAGCAGCGGGGGGGCTACAAAGACCCAGTACTTC. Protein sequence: CASSSGGATKTQYF.

The CDR3 sequence is CASSGLAGGPIQETQYF. The CDR3 DNA is TGTGCCAGCAGTGGGCTAGCGGGGGGGCCGATCCAAGAGACCCAGTACTTC. This chain links TRBV2 with TRBJ2-5, with 12 bases matching TRBD2. Per germline, CDR1 SNHLY and CDR2 FYNNEI. The CDR3 sequence is 17 residues long. V shed 4 bases and J 1 base; nucleotides not matched to a gene: 7.

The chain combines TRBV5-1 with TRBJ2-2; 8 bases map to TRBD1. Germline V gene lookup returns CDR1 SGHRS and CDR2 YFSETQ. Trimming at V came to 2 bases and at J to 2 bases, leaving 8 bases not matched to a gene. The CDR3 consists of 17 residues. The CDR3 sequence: CASSFWASGGNTGELFF. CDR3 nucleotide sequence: TGCGCCAGCAGCTTTTGGGCGTCAGGGGGCAACACCGGGGAGCTGTTTTTT. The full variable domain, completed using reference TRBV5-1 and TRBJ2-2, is KAGVTQTPRYLIKTRGQQVTLSCSPISGHRSVSWYQQTPGQGLQFLFEYFSETQRNKGNFPGRFSGRQFSNSRSEMNVSTLELGDSALYLCASSFWASGGNTGELFFGEGSRLTVL.

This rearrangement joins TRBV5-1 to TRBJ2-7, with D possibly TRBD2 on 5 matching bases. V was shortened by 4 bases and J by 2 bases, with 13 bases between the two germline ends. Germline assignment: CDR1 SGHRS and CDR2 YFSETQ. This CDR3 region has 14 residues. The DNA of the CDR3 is TGCGCCAGCAGCCACTTGAGCGGAACCTACGAGCAGTACTTC. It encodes CASSHLSGTYEQYF.

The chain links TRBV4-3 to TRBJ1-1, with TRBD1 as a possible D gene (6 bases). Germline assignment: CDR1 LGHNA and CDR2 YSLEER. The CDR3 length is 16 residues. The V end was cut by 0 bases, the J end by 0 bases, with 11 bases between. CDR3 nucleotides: TGCGCCAGCAGCCAAGAGGGTACAGGGATGAACACTGAAGCTTTCTTT. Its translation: CASSQEGTGMNTEAFF.

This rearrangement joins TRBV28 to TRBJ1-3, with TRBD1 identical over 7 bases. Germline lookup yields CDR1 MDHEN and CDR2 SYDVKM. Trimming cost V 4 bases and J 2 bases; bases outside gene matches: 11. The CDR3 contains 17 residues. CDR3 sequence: CASSSHGGGYPGNTIYF. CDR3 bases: TGTGCCAGCAGTTCACATGGAGGGGGCTACCCTGGAAACACCATATATTTT.

The CDR3 here is CASSLGPVRGGRRETQYF. DNA of the CDR3: TGTGCCAGCAGCTTGGGCCCCGTTAGAGGGGGAAGACGAGAGACCCAGTACTTC. This sequence joins TRBV5-6 and TRBJ2-5; D might be TRBD1 (6 bases). V was shortened by 0 bases and J by 4 bases, with 22 bases between the two germline ends. This CDR3 region has 18 residues. Germline V gene data show CDR1 as SGHDT and CDR2 as YYEEEE.

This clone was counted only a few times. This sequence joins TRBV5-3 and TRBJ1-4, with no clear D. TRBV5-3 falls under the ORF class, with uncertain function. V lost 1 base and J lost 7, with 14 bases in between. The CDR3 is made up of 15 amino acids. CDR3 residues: CARSLYPPGSEKLFF. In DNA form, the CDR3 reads TGTGCCAGAAGCTTGTACCCTCCAGGAAGTGAAAAACTGTTTTTT.

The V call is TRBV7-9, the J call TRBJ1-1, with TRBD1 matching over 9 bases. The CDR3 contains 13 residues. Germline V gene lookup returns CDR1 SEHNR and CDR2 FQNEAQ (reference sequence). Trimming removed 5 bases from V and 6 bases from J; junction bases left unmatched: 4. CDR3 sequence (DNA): TGTGCCAGCAGCACAGGACAGGGGTCTGAAGCTTTCTTT. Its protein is CASSTGQGSEAFF. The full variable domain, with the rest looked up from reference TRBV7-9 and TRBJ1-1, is DTGVSQNPRHKITKRGQNVTFRCDPISEHNRLYWYRQTLGQGPEFLTYFQNEAQLEKSRLLSDRFSAERPKGSFSTLEIQRTEQGDSAMYLCASSTGQGSEAFFGQGTRLTVV.

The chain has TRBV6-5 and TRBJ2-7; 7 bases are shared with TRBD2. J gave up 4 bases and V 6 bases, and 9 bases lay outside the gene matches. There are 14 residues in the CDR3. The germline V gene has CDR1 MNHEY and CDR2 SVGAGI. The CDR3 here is CASSKDGRSYEQYF. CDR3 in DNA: TGTGCCAGCAGCAAGGACGGGAGGAGTTACGAGCAGTACTTC.

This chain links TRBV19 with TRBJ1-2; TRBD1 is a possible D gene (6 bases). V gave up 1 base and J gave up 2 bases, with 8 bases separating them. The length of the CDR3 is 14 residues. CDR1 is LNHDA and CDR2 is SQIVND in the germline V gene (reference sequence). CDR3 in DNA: TGTGCCAGTAGTATAGTCAGGGGCAACTATGGCTACACCTTC. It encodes CASSIVRGNYGYTF.

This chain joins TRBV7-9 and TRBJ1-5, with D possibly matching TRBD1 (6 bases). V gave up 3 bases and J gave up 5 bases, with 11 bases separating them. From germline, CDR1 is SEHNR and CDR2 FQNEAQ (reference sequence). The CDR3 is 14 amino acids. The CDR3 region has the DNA TGTGCCAGCAGCTTCGAAGGGACATATCAGCCCCAGCATTTT. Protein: CASSFEGTYQPQHF.

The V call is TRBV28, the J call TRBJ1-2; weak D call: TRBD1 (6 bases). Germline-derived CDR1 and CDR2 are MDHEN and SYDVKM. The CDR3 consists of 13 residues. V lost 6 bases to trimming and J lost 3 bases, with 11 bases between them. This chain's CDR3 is CASRGHRDYGYTF. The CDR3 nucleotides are TGTGCCAGCAGAGGGCACAGGGACTATGGCTACACCTTC.

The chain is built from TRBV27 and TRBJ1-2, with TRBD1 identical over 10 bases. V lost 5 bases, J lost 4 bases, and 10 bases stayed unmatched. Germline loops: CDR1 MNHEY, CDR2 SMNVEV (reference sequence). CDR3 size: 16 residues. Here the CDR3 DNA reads TGTGCCAGCAGTACGACACGGACAGGGGGAATCTATGGCTACACCTTC. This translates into CASSTTRTGGIYGYTF.

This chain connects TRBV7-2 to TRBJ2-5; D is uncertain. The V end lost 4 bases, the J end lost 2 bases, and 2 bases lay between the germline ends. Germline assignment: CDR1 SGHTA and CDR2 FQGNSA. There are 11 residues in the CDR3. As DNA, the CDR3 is TGTGCCAGCAGCTCTCAAGAGACCCAGTACTTC. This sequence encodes CASSSQETQYF.

DNA for the CDR3: TGTGCCAGTAGTGTCACTAGCGGGGGCCGATTCACAGATACGCAGTATTTT. Amino acids: CASSVTSGGRFTDTQYF. The J gene is TRBJ2-3, the V gene TRBV19, with 11 bases that match TRBD2. The V gene end was trimmed by 5 bases and the J gene end by 2 bases; junction bases not matched to a gene: 9. The V gene's germline CDR1 is LNHDA and CDR2 SQIVND (reference sequence). The length of the CDR3 is 17 residues.

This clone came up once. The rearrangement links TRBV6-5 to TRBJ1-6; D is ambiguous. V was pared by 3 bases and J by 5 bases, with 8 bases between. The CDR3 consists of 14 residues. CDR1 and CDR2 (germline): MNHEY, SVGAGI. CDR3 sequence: CASSYFGNNSPLHF. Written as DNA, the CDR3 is TGTGCCAGCAGTTATTTTGGCAATAATTCACCCCTCCACTTT.

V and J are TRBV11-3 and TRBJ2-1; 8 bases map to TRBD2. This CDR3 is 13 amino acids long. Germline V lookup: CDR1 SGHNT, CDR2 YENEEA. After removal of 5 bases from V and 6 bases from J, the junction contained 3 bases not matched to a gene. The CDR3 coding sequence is TGTGCCAGCAGCCCCCGGGGGGGCAATGAGCAGTTCTTC. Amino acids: CASSPRGGNEQFF.

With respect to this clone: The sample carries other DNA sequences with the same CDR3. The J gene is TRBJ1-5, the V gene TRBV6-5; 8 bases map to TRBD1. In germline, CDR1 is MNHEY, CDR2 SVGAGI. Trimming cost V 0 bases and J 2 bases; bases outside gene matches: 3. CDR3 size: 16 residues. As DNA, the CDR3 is TGTGCCAGCAGTTACTCCGGGACAGGAGGCAATCAGCCCCAGCATTTT. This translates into CASSYSGTGGNQPQHF.

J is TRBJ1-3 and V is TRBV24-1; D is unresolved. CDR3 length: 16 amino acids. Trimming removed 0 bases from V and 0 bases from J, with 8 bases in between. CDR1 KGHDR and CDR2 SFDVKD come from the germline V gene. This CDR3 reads CATSDLSRSSGNTIYF. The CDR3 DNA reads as TGTGCCACCAGTGATTTGTCCAGAAGCTCTGGAAACACCATATATTTT.

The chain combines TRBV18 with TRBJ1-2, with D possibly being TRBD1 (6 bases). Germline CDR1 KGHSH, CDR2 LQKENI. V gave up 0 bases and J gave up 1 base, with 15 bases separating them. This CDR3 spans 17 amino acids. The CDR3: CASSPPSGTKINYGYTF. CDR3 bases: TGTGCCAGCTCACCACCCTCCGGGACAAAAATTAACTATGGCTACACCTTC.